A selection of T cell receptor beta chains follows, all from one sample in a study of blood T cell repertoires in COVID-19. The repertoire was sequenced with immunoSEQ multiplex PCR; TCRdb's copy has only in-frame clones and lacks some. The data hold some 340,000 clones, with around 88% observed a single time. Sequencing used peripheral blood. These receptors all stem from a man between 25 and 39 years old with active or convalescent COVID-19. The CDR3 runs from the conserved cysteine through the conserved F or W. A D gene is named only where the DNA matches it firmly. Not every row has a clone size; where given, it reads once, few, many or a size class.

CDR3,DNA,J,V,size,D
CASRTQGVTEAFF,TGTGCCAGCAGGACACAGGGAGTTACTGAAGCTTTCTTT,TRBJ1-1,TRBV28,-,-
CASSGLAGGTGELFF,TGTGCCAGCAGCGGACTAGCGGGGGGGACCGGGGAGCTGTTTTTT,TRBJ2-2,TRBV11-3,-,TRBD2
CASSPPWGGSTDTQYF,TGTGCCAGCTCACCACCGTGGGGGGGGAGCACAGATACGCAGTATTTT,TRBJ2-3,TRBV18,-,TRBD2
CASSPPFGTSGVNEQFF,TGTGCCAGCTCACCTCCGTTCGGGACTAGCGGGGTCAATGAGCAGTTCTTC,TRBJ2-1,TRBV18,-,TRBD2
CASSFLQNTDTQYF,TGTGCCAGCAGCTTTCTACAGAACACAGATACGCAGTATTTT,TRBJ2-3,TRBV7-8,-,-
CASSPGLAERYNEQFF,TGTGCCAGCAGCCCCGGACTAGCGGAGAGATACAATGAGCAGTTCTTC,TRBJ2-1,TRBV11-1,-,TRBD2
CASSLAGSYEQYF,TGTGCCAGCAGCCTAGCGGGGTCCTACGAGCAGTACTTC,TRBJ2-7,TRBV11-3,once,TRBD2
CASSLQGGYGYTF,TGTGCCAGCAGCTTACAGGGCGGCTATGGCTACACCTTC,TRBJ1-2,TRBV7-9,-,-
CASSLWTGGRSPLHF,TGTGCCAGCAGTTTATGGACAGGGGGAAGGTCACCCCTCCACTTT,TRBJ1-6,TRBV6-5,-,TRBD1
CASSSRDRGPGELFF,TGTGCCAGCAGCTCCCGGGACAGGGGGCCCGGGGAGCTGTTTTTT,TRBJ2-2,TRBV7-6,-,TRBD1